This T cell receptor beta chain is drawn from a study of beta chain features in type 1 diabetes. Findings and limits, study-wide: For patients, the naive, central memory and Treg TCRB repertoires appeared more alike than for healthy donors.

A single heparinised blood sample, averaging approximately 100 mL, was obtained per donor. Expressed TCRB transcripts were sequenced because the entire RNA isolate underwent reverse transcription. Repertoires were generated with immunoSEQ multiplex PCR, while TCRdb's copy carries only in-frame clones and drops some. This sample yields roughly 170,000 clones, of which 13% are seen a single time; about 0.66% belongs to the top ten. With regard to this clone: The antigen remains undetermined.

From germline, CDR1 is MDHEN and CDR2 SYDVKM. The V gene lost 7 bases and the J gene lost 2 bases, with 9 bases spanning the gap. The CDR3 totals 12 residues. The rearrangement uses TRBV28 and TRBJ2-7; unclear D gene. The clonotype originates from a woman aged 18 to 35 in good health. Input material: central memory CD4+ T cells from blood. The CDR3 bases are TGTGCCAGCACTCATAACACCTACGAGCAGTACTTC. Its protein product is CASTHNTYEQYF.